The count of the clone carrying this T cell receptor (beta chain) is one. The data stem from a study of blood T cell repertoires in COVID-19. CDR3 size: 19 residues. J lost 4 bases, V lost 4 bases, and 16 bases had no gene match. Per the germline V gene, CDR1 is SGHTA and CDR2 is FQGNSA. Libraries were prepared by immunoSEQ multiplex PCR; TCRdb keeps only in-frame clonotypes and omits some of them. The sample contains 220,000 or so clones, 90% to 95% of which appear only once. The sample comprised peripheral blood. The receptor comes from a man aged 55-75 years with COVID-19, enrolled during active disease. V is TRBV7-2 and J is TRBJ1-1, with 12 bases aligning to TRBD1. CDR3 sequence reads: CASSSLGGQGARWRTEAFF. Here the CDR3 DNA reads TGTGCCAGCAGCTCCCTGGGGGGACAGGGGGCTCGTTGGCGCACTGAAGCTTTCTTT.